Listed below are T cell receptor beta chains from one sample, sequenced in a study of blood T cell repertoires in COVID-19. Method: immunoSEQ multiplex PCR; TCRdb's copy keeps in-frame clones and lacks some. The sample yields around 300,000 clones, 85% seen once. Sequencing was performed on peripheral blood. The receptors come from a human donor in a cohort sampled during active COVID-19. Both conserved end residues are part of each CDR3. A D gene is named only where the DNA matches it firmly. Not every row has a clone size; where given, it reads once, few, many or a size class.

V gene	J gene	clone size	D gene	CDR3 protein	CDR3 DNA
TRBV6-2/TRBV6-3	TRBJ2-5	NA	TRBD2	CASSLAGGKETQYF	TGTGCCAGCAGTTTAGCGGGAGGGAAAGAGACCCAGTACTTC
TRBV11-2	TRBJ1-6	once	NA	CASSQDNSGSSYNSPLHF	TGTGCCAGCAGCCAAGATAACAGCGGCAGCTCCTATAATTCACCCCTCCACTTT
TRBV7-2	TRBJ2-5	NA	NA	CASSFFGQQETQYF	TGTGCCAGCAGCTTTTTTGGGCAACAAGAGACCCAGTACTTC
TRBV18	TRBJ1-6	NA	NA	CASSPSRGSNSPLHF	TGTGCCAGCTCACCGTCCAGGGGAAGTAATTCACCCCTCCACTTT
TRBV5-1	TRBJ2-7	NA	NA	CASSAENSYEQYF	TGCGCCAGCAGCGCCGAGAACTCCTACGAGCAGTACTTC
TRBV2	TRBJ2-7	NA	NA	CACLPGTTSYEQYF	TGTGCCTGTCTCCCCGGGACAACCTCCTACGAGCAGTACTTC
TRBV18	TRBJ2-3	once	TRBD2	CASSREGVDTQYF	TGTGCCAGCTCACGGGAGGGAGTGGATACGCAGTATTTT
TRBV10-3	TRBJ1-5	NA	NA	CAISESEGMAQHF	TGTGCCATCAGTGAGTCGGAGGGCATGGCCCAGCATTTT
TRBV6-5	TRBJ2-1	NA	NA	CASSRGFYNEQFF	TGTGCCAGCAGTCGGGGGTTTTACAATGAGCAGTTCTTC
TRBV28	TRBJ2-7	NA	NA	CASRGGPSYEQYF	TGTGCCAGCAGGGGGGGACCGAGTTACGAGCAGTACTTC
TRBV10-3	TRBJ2-3	NA	NA	CAISDFGDTQYF	TGTGCCATCAGTGATTTCGGGGATACGCAGTATTTT
TRBV12-5	TRBJ1-2	NA	NA	CASGTGDHGYTF	TGTGCTAGTGGGACAGGAGATCATGGCTACACCTTC
TRBV5-4	TRBJ2-1	NA	NA	CASKQVAIDYNEQFF	TGTGCCAGCAAACAGGTCGCTATAGACTACAATGAGCAGTTCTTC
TRBV7-2	TRBJ1-5	NA	NA	CASSSAWGPNQPQHF	TGTGCCAGCAGCTCCGCGTGGGGGCCCAATCAGCCCCAGCATTTT
TRBV7-8	TRBJ1-5	NA	TRBD1	CASSSPGTGLGNQPQHF	TGTGCCAGCAGTTCCCCCGGGACAGGGTTAGGGAATCAGCCCCAGCATTTT
TRBV11-2	TRBJ2-7	NA	TRBD2	CASSLRGTSGYEQYF	TGTGCCAGCAGCTTGCGGGGGACTAGCGGATACGAGCAGTACTTC
TRBV5-1	TRBJ2-3	NA	TRBD2	CASSLVRLAGNTQYF	TGCGCCAGCAGCTTGGTGAGACTAGCGGGAAATACGCAGTATTTT
TRBV10-3	TRBJ2-3	NA	NA	CAISESSDDTQYF	TGTGCCATCAGTGAGTCGAGCGACGACACGCAGTATTTT
TRBV5-4	TRBJ2-1	NA	NA	CASSLEQGYNEQFF	TGTGCCAGCAGCTTGGAACAGGGCTACAATGAGCAGTTCTTC
TRBV2	TRBJ2-4	once	NA	CASSDGRENIQYF	TGTGCCAGCAGTGATGGCAGGGAAAACATTCAGTACTTC
TRBV5-1	TRBJ1-1	few	TRBD1	CASSLEDREKAFF	TGCGCCAGCAGCTTGGAAGACAGGGAGAAAGCTTTCTTT
TRBV24-1	TRBJ1-2	NA	NA	CATSDFSTGYTF	TGTGCCACCAGTGATTTTAGCACTGGCTACACCTTC
TRBV11-2	TRBJ2-1	once	TRBD2	CASSLLSSGHFPQFF	TGTGCCAGCAGCTTATTGTCTAGCGGTCACTTCCCCCAGTTCTTC
TRBV5-4	TRBJ1-2	NA	NA	CASSLAPTANYGYTF	TGTGCCAGCAGCTTGGCTCCGACAGCTAACTATGGCTACACCTTC
TRBV6-5	TRBJ2-7	NA	TRBD1	CASSSPGQGRQYF	TGTGCCAGCAGTTCTCCGGGACAGGGGCGGCAGTACTTC
TRBV18	TRBJ2-1	NA	TRBD1	CASAGQGFGNEQFF	TGTGCCAGCGCGGGACAGGGGTTTGGCAATGAGCAGTTCTTC